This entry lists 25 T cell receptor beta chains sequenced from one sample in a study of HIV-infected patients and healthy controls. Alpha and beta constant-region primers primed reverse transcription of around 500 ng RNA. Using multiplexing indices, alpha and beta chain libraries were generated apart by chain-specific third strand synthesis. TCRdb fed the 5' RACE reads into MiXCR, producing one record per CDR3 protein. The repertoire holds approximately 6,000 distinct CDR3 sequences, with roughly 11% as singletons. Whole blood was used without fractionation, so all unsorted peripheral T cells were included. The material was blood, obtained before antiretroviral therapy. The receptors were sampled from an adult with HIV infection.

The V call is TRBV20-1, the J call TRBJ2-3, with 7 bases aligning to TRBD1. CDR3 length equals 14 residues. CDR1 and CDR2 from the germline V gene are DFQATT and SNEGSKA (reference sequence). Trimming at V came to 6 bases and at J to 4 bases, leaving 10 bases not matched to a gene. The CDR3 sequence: CSAPDRALSDTQYF. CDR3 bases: TGCAGTGCCCCTGACAGGGCACTATCAGATACGCAGTATTTT.

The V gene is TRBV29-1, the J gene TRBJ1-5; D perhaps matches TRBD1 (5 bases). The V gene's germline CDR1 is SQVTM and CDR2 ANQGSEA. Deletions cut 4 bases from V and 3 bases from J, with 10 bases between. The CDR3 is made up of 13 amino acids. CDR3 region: CSVGGVYNQPQHF. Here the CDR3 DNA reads TGCAGCGTTGGAGGGGTATACAATCAGCCCCAGCATTTT.

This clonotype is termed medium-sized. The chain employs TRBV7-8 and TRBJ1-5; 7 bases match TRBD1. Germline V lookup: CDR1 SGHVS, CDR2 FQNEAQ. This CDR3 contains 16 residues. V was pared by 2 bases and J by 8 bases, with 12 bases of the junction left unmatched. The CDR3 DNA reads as TGTGCCAGCAGCTTATATAATGTAGGGGGCTTGGAGCCCCAGCATTTT. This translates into CASSLYNVGGLEPQHF.

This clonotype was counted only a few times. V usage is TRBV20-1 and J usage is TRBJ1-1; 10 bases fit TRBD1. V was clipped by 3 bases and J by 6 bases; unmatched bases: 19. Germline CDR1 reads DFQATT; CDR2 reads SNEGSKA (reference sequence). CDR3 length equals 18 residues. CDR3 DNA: TGCAGTGCTAGTGGAGGGTGGGGACGGACAGGGGGTATCTCTGAAGCTTTCTTT. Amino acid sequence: CSASGGWGRTGGISEAFF.

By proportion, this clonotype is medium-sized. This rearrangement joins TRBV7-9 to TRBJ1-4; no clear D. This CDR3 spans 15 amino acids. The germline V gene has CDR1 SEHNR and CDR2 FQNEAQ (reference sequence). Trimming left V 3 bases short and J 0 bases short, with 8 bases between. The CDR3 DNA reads TGTGCCAGCAGCTTTTCCGGCGCAACTAATGAAAAACTGTTTTTT. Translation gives CASSFSGATNEKLFF.

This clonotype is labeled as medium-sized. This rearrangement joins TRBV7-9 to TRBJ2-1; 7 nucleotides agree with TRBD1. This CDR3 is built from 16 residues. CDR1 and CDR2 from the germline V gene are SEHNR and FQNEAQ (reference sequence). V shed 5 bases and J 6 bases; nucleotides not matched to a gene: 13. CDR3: CASSPQTGSRRNEQFF. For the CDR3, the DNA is TGTGCCAGCAGCCCGCAGACAGGGAGTAGACGCAATGAGCAGTTCTTC.

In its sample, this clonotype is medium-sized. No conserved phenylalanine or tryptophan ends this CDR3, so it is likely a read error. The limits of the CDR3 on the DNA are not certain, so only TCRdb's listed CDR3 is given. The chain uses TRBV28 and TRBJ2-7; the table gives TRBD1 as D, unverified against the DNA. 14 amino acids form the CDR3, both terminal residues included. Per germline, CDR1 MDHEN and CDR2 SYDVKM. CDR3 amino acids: CASSLSPSSTGVRL.

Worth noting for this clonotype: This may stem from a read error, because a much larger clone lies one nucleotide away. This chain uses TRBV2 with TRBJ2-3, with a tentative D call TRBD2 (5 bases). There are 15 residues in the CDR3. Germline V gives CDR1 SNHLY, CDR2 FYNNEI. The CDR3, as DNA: TGTGTCAGCATGGATAGCGTCTACAGCACAGATACGCAGTATTTT. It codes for CVSMDSVYSTDTQYF.

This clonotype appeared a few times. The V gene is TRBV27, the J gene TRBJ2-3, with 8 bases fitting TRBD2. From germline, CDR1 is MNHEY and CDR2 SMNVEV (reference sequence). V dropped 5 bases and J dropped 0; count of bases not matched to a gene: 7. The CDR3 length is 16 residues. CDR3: CASSPTSEPSTDTQYF. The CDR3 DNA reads TGTGCCAGCAGTCCGACTAGCGAACCTAGCACAGATACGCAGTATTTT.

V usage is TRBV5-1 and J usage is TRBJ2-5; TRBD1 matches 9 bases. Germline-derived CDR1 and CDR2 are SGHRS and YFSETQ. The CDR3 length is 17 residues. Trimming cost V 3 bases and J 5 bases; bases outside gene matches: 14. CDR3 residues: CASSWSPGTGRVETQYF. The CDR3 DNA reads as TGCGCCAGCAGCTGGAGTCCTGGGACAGGGAGAGTGGAGACCCAGTACTTC.

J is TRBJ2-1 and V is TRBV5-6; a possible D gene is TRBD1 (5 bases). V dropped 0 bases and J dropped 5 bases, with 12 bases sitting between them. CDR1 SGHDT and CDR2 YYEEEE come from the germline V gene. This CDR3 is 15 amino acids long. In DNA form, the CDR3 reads TGTGCCAGCAGCTTGGAGGACATCCGGCACAATGAGCAGTTCTTC. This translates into CASSLEDIRHNEQFF.

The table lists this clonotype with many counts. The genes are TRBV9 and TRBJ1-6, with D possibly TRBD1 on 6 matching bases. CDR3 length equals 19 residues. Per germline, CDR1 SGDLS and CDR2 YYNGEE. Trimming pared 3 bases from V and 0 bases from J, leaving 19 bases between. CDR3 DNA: TGTGCCAGCAGCGATTCTTCCGGGACACCGAGCTCCTATAATTCACCCCTCCACTTT. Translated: CASSDSSGTPSSYNSPLHF.

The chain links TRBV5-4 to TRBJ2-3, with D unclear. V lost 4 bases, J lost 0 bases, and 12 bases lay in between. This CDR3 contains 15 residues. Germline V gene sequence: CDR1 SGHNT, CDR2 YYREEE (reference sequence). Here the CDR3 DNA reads TGTGCCAGCAGCGGAAATGGAGTTAGCACAGATACGCAGTATTTT. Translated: CASSGNGVSTDTQYF.

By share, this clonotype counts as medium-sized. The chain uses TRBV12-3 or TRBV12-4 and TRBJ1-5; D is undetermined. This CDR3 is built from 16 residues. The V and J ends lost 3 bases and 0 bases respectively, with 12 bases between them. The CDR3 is CASSFRPVNSNQPQHF. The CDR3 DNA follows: TGTGCCAGCAGTTTTCGCCCCGTGAATAGCAATCAGCCCCAGCATTTT.

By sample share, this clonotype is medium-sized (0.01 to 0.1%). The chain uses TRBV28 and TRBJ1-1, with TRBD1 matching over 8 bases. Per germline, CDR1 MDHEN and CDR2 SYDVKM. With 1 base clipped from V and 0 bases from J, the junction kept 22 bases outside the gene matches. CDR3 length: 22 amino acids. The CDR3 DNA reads TGTGCCAGCAGTTTATTAAAACTCGCCTCCGGGACAGGCCCCAGCCTGAACACTGAAGCTTTCTTT. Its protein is CASSLLKLASGTGPSLNTEAFF.

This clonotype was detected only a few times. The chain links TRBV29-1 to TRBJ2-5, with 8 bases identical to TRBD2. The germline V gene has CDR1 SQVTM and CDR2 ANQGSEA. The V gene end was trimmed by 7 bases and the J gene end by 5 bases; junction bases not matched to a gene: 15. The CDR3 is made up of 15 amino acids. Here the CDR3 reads CSASPAGVPGETQYF. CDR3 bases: TGCAGCGCCAGCCCAGCGGGAGTTCCGGGGGAGACCCAGTACTTC.

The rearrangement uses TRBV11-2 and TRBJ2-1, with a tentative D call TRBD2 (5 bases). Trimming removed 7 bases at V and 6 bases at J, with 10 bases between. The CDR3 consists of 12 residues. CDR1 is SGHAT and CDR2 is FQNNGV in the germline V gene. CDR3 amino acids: CASTRDRNEQFF. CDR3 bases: TGTGCCAGCACCCGGGATCGCAATGAGCAGTTCTTC.

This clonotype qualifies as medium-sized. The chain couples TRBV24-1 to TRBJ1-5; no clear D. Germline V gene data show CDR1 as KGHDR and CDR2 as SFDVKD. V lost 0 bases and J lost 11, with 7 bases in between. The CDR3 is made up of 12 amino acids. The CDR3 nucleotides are TGTGCCACCAGTGATTTGCAGCAGACCCAGCATTTT. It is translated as CATSDLQQTQHF.

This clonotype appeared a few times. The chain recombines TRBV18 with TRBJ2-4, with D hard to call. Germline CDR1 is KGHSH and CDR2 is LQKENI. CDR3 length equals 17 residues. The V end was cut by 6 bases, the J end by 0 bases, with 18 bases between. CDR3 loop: CASSHQGESVAKNIQYF. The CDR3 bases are TGTGCCAGCTCCCACCAAGGAGAGTCCGTAGCCAAAAACATTCAGTACTTC.

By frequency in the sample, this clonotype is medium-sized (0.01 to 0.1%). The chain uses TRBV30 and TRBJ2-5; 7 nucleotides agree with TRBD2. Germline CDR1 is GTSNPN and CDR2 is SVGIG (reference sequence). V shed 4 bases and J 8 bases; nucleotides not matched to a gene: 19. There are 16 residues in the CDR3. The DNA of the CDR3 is TGTGCCTGGACCCAGCTCGGGGGAGGGCCGGATGACACCCAGTACTTC. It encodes CAWTQLGGGPDDTQYF.

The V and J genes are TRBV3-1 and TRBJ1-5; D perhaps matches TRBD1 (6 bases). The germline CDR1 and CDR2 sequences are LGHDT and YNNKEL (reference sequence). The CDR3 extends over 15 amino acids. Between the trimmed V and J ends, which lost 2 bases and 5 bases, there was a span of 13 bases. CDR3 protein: CASSQNPQGYQPQHF. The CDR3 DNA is TGTGCCAGCAGCCAAAATCCCCAGGGGTATCAGCCCCAGCATTTT.

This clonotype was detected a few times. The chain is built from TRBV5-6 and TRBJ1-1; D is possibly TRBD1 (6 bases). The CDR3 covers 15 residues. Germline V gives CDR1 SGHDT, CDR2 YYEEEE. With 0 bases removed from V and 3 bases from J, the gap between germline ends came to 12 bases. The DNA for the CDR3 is TGTGCCAGCAGCTTGGTTAGGGGGTACGACACTGAAGCTTTCTTT. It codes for CASSLVRGYDTEAFF.

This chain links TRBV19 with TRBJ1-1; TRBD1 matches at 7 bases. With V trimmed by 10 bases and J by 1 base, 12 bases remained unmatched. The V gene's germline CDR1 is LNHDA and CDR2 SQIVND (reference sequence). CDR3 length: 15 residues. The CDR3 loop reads CATSLTGTANTEAFF. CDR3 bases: TGTGCCACCTCCCTTACCGGGACAGCGAACACTGAAGCTTTCTTT.

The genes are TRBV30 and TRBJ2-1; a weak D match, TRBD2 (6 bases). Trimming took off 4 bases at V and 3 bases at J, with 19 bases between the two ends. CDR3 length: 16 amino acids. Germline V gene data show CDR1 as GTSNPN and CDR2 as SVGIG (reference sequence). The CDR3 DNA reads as TGTGCCTGGAAGGCGGGACCTTCCCGGGGCTACAATGAGCAGTTCTTC. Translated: CAWKAGPSRGYNEQFF.

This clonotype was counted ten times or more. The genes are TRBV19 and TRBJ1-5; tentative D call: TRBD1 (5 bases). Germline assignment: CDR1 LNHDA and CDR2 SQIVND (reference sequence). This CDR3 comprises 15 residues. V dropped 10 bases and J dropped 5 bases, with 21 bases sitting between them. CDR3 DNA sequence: TGTGCCACCAGACCAGGGACGGGAGCTTATCAGCCCCAGCATTTT. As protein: CATRPGTGAYQPQHF. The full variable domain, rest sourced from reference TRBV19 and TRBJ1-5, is DGGITQSPKYLFRKEGQNVTLSCEQNLNHDAMYWYRQDPGQGLRLIYYSQIVNDFQKGDIAEGYSVSREKKESFPLTVTSAQKNPTAFYLCATRPGTGAYQPQHFGDGTRLSIL.